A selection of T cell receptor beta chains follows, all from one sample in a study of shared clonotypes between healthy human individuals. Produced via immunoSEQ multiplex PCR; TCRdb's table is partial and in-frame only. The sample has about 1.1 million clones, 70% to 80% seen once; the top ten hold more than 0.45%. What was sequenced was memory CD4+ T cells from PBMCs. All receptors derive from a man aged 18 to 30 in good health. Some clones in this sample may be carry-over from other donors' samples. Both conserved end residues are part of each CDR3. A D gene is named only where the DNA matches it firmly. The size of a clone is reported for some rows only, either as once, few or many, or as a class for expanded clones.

DNA: TGTGCCTGGAGAGTCTGGCGACAGAAATTAACCTACGAGCAGTACTTC
CDR3: CAWRVWRQKLTYEQYF
D: -
V: TRBV30
J: TRBJ2-7
size: -

DNA: TGTGCCAGCAGTGAAAGCTCCTACGAGCAGTACTTC
CDR3: CASSESSYEQYF
D: -
V: TRBV2
J: TRBJ2-7
size: -

DNA: TGCGCCAGCAGCTTGGGACTAGCGGGAGTCTACGAGCAGTACTTC
CDR3: CASSLGLAGVYEQYF
D: TRBD2
V: TRBV5-1
J: TRBJ2-7
size: -

DNA: TGTGCCAGCAGTCAGGGACAGGGAGGGACCCAGTACTTC
CDR3: CASSQGQGGTQYF
D: TRBD1
V: TRBV6-5
J: TRBJ2-5
size: few

DNA: TGTGCCAGTAGTAAGCTCCCGGGACAGGGGGAAGAGACCCAGTACTTC
CDR3: CASSKLPGQGEETQYF
D: TRBD1
V: TRBV19
J: TRBJ2-5
size: -

DNA: TGTGCCAGCAGCTCCCTAATCGTACGAGGGGTCCCCTACGAGCAGTACTTC
CDR3: CASSSLIVRGVPYEQYF
D: -
V: TRBV7-2
J: TRBJ2-7
size: -

DNA: TGTGCCAGCAGCTCCGCACGAGCGGCCGGCACAGATACGCAGTATTTT
CDR3: CASSSARAAGTDTQYF
D: -
V: TRBV11-2
J: TRBJ2-3
size: many

DNA: TGCGCCAGCAGCCCGACGAGCTCTGGGGCCAACGTCCTGACTTTC
CDR3: CASSPTSSGANVLTF
D: -
V: TRBV5-1
J: TRBJ2-6
size: -

DNA: TGCAGCGTTGAGGGGCCAGGGGGCCAAAACATTCAGTACTTC
CDR3: CSVEGPGGQNIQYF
D: TRBD1
V: TRBV29-1
J: TRBJ2-4
size: -

DNA: TGTGCCAGCAGTGAATTAGCGGGAGTTTTTGAGCAGTACTTC
CDR3: CASSELAGVFEQYF
D: TRBD2
V: TRBV2
J: TRBJ2-7
size: -

DNA: TGTGCCAGCAGCCAAGTGGGTGGCAGAATCTACGAGCAGTACTTC
CDR3: CASSQVGGRIYEQYF
D: -
V: TRBV14
J: TRBJ2-7
size: once

DNA: TGTGCCAGCAGCCTCCTAGGGAACACCGGGGAGCTGTTTTTT
CDR3: CASSLLGNTGELFF
D: -
V: TRBV9
J: TRBJ2-2
size: -

DNA: TGCGCCAGCAGCTTGGATGGGGGGCGCGGGACCCAGTACTTC
CDR3: CASSLDGGRGTQYF
D: -
V: TRBV5-1
J: TRBJ2-5
size: -

DNA: TGCGCCAGCAGCCCCGCCGTCCGTACAGGGCCGGGCACTGAAGCTTTCTTT
CDR3: CASSPAVRTGPGTEAFF
D: -
V: TRBV4-1
J: TRBJ1-1
size: few

DNA: TGTGCCATCAGTGAGTCTGGCATGAACACAGATACGCAGTATTTT
CDR3: CAISESGMNTDTQYF
D: -
V: TRBV10-3
J: TRBJ2-3
size: -

DNA: TGTGCCAGCAGCTCCCTAAGTACCGATTACAATGAGCAGTTCTTC
CDR3: CASSSLSTDYNEQFF
D: -
V: TRBV7-9
J: TRBJ2-1
size: once

DNA: TGTGCCAGCAGCTTCCCAGTCCAAGAGACCCAGTACTTC
CDR3: CASSFPVQETQYF
D: -
V: TRBV5-5
J: TRBJ2-5
size: -

DNA: TGTGCCAGCACCCTGGGGGAGACCCAGTACTTC
CDR3: CASTLGETQYF
D: -
V: TRBV11-2
J: TRBJ2-5
size: few

DNA: TGTGCCAGCACGAGAGCGGGGGGTCAAGAGACCCAGTACTTC
CDR3: CASTRAGGQETQYF
D: TRBD2
V: TRBV2
J: TRBJ2-5
size: -

DNA: TGTGCCAGTAGTGTGACTAGCGGCTACGAGCAGTACTTC
CDR3: CASSVTSGYEQYF
D: TRBD2
V: TRBV19
J: TRBJ2-7
size: few

DNA: TGTGCCAGCAGCCCCTTTGGCGGGGGTGGACAGGCGAGCTACGAGCAGTACTTC
CDR3: CASSPFGGGGQASYEQYF
D: -
V: TRBV7-2
J: TRBJ2-7
size: -

DNA: TGTGCCAGCAGCACATTGGCCATAAACTCCTACGAGCAGTACTTC
CDR3: CASSTLAINSYEQYF
D: -
V: TRBV7-2
J: TRBJ2-7
size: -

DNA: TGTGCCAGCAGCGTAGCTGAAGGGGCAGCCCAAGAGACCCAGTACTTC
CDR3: CASSVAEGAAQETQYF
D: -
V: TRBV9
J: TRBJ2-5
size: -

DNA: TGTGCCAGCAGTGCAAGAATGGGGGTGGACAATCAGCCCCAGCATTTT
CDR3: CASSARMGVDNQPQHF
D: -
V: TRBV6-1
J: TRBJ1-5
size: -

DNA: TGCGCCAGCAGCTTGGGCCGTAGCAGCCAAGAGACCCAGTACTTC
CDR3: CASSLGRSSQETQYF
D: -
V: TRBV5-1
J: TRBJ2-5
size: -

DNA: TGTGCCAGCAGCTCCTCGGGGGTTTGGGCTTTCTTT
CDR3: CASSSSGVWAFF
D: -
V: TRBV28
J: TRBJ1-1
size: once

DNA: TGTGCCAGCAGCTTAGTCAGGACTGAAGCTTTCTTT
CDR3: CASSLVRTEAFF
D: -
V: TRBV7-2
J: TRBJ1-1
size: -

DNA: TGCGCCAGCAGCCAAGACCCGGCAGGGGGACAGCCCCAGCATTTT
CDR3: CASSQDPAGGQPQHF
D: TRBD1
V: TRBV4-3
J: TRBJ1-5
size: few

DNA: TGTGCCAGCAGCGTAGATAAGGCAGGGCGTTCTCCAACTAATGAAAAACTGTTTTTT
CDR3: CASSVDKAGRSPTNEKLFF
D: -
V: TRBV9
J: TRBJ1-4
size: few

DNA: TGTGCCAGTAGTCAACAGGGGCCTCGTGGAGCTTTCTTT
CDR3: CASSQQGPRGAFF
D: TRBD1
V: TRBV19
J: TRBJ1-1
size: -

DNA: TGCGCCAGCAGCTTGGCCTTATTCGGGGAGCAGTACTTC
CDR3: CASSLALFGEQYF
D: -
V: TRBV5-1
J: TRBJ2-7
size: -

DNA: TGTGCCAGCAGACGGGACGGCGATGAGCAGTTCTTC
CDR3: CASRRDGDEQFF
D: -
V: TRBV25-1
J: TRBJ2-1
size: -

DNA: TGTGCCAGCAGCGGAGGCCCTCGCGGGAGTAATGAAAAACTGTTTTTT
CDR3: CASSGGPRGSNEKLFF
D: -
V: TRBV9
J: TRBJ1-4
size: -

DNA: TGTGCCAGCAAAGTGAGTCAGGACTACGAGCAGTACTTC
CDR3: CASKVSQDYEQYF
D: -
V: TRBV6-1
J: TRBJ2-7
size: -

DNA: TGTGCCATCAGTGAGTCTAGGGGGCGCGTGTACGAGCAGTACTTC
CDR3: CAISESRGRVYEQYF
D: TRBD1
V: TRBV10-3
J: TRBJ2-7
size: few

DNA: TGTGCCAGCAGTCGCCTAGCGGGAGGGGCCGAGCAGTTCTTC
CDR3: CASSRLAGGAEQFF
D: TRBD2
V: TRBV9
J: TRBJ2-1
size: -

DNA: TGTGCCAGCAGGGATCGATACAGGGCTTCGGAGACCCAGTACTTC
CDR3: CASRDRYRASETQYF
D: -
V: TRBV6-5
J: TRBJ2-5
size: -